This entry concerns a single TCR beta chain. The antigen is not known. This record comes from a study of Graves' ophthalmopathy and Graves' hyperthyroidism. Study-level findings and limits: Most thyroid clonotypes expanded beyond 0.001 frequency were also found in blood.

Amplified TCR beta CDR3 regions were obtained using RNA transcripts as template. RT-PCR with HTBI primers came first, then second-round multiplex PCR. TCRdb processed the multiplex PCR reads anew with MiXCR; each CDR3 protein has one entry. The table records almost 750,000 distinct CDR3 sequences, roughly 41% of them present only once. The CDR3 sequence is 11 residues long. V gave up 0 bases and J gave up 15 bases, with 6 bases separating them. Germline CDR1 reads MNHNS; CDR2 reads SASEGT. The receptor was isolated from an adult man with Graves' ophthalmopathy. The specimen sequenced was peripheral blood. The chain has TRBV6-1 and TRBJ1-6; D uncertain. The CDR3 is CASSEAGSLHF. CDR3 nucleotide sequence: TGTGCCAGCAGTGAAGCTGGGAGCCTCCACTTT.